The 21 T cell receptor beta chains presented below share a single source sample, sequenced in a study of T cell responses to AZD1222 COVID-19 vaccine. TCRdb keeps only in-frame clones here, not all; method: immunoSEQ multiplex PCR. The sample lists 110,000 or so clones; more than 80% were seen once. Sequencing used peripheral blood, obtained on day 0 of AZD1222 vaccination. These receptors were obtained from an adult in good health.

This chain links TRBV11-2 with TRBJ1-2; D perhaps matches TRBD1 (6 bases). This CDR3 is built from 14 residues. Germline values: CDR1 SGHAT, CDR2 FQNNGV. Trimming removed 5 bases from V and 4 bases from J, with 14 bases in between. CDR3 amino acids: CASSRGGLGYGYTF. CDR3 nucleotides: TGTGCCAGCAGCCGAGGGGGTTTGGGCTATGGCTACACCTTC.

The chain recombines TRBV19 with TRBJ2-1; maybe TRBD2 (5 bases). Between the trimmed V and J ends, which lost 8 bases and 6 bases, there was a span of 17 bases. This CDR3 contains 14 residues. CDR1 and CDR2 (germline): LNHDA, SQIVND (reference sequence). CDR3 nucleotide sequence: TGTGCCAGTGCCTCCACGCGGGCGCCCAATGAGCAGTTCTTC. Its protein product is CASASTRAPNEQFF.

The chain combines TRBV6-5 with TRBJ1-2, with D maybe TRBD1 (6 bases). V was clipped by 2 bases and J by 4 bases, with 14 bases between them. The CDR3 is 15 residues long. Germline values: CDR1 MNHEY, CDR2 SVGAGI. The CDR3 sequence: CASSYRGGRAYGYTF. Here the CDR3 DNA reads TGTGCCAGCAGTTACCGCGGGGGCAGGGCCTATGGCTACACCTTC.

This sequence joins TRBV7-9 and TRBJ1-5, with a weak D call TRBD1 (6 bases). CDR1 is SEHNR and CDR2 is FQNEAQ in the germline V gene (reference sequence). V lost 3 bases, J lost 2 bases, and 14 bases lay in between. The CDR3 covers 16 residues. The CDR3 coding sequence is TGTGCCAGCAGCTTCGCAGGGGCGCGGGGCAATCAGCCCCAGCATTTT. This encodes CASSFAGARGNQPQHF.

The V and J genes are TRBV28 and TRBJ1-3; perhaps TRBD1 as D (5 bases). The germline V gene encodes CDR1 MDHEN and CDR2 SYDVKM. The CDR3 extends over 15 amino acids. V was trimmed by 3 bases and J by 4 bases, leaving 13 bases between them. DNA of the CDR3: TGTGCCAGCAGTTTGGGGGTTATTTCCGGAAACACCATATATTTT. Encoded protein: CASSLGVISGNTIYF.

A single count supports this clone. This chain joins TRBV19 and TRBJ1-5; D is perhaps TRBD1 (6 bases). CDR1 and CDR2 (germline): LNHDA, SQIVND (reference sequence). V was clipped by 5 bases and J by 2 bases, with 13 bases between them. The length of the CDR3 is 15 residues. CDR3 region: CASSSGALGNQPQHF. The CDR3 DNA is TGTGCCAGTAGTTCAGGGGCGTTGGGCAATCAGCCCCAGCATTTT.

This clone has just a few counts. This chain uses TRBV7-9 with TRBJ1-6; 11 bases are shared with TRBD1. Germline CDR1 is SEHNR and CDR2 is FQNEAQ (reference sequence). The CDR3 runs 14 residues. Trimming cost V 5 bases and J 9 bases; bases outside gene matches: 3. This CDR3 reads CASSQDRGLSPLHF. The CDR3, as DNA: TGTGCCAGCAGCCAGGACAGGGGGCTTTCACCCCTCCACTTT.

The CDR3 coding sequence is TGTGCCAGCAGCTTTCAGGGGGCGGCACTTGATGGCTACACCTTC. Its translation is CASSFQGAALDGYTF. The V and J genes are TRBV7-9 and TRBJ1-2; 8 bases align to TRBD1. The junction had 9 bases not matched to a gene; V was cut back by 3 bases and J by 6 bases. The CDR3 length is 15 residues. The germline V gene encodes CDR1 SEHNR and CDR2 FQNEAQ (reference sequence).

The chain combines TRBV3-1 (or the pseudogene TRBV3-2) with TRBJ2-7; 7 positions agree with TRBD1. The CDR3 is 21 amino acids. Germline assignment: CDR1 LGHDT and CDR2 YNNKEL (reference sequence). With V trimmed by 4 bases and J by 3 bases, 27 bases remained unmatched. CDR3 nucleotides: TGTGCCAGCAGCCCAGGGCAAGAGGAAGTCACGCGGCAGGGGGAATTCTACGAGCAGTACTTC. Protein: CASSPGQEEVTRQGEFYEQYF.

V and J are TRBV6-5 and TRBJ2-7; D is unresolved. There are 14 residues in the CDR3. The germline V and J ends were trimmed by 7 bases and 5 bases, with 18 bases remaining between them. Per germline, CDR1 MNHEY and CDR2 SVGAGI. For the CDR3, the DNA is TGTGCCAGCATTCGCAGAATGGGCTGGGACGAGCAGTACTTC. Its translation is CASIRRMGWDEQYF.

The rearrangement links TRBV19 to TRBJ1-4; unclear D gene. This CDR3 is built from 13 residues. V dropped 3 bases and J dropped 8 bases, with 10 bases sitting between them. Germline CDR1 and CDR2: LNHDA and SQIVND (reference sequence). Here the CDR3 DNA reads TGTGCCAGTAGTATCGGTGGATGGGAAAAACTGTTTTTT. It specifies CASSIGGWEKLFF. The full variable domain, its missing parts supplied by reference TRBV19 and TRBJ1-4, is DGGITQSPKYLFRKEGQNVTLSCEQNLNHDAMYWYRQDPGQGLRLIYYSQIVNDFQKGDIAEGYSVSREKKESFPLTVTSAQKNPTAFYLCASSIGGWEKLFFGSGTQLSVL.

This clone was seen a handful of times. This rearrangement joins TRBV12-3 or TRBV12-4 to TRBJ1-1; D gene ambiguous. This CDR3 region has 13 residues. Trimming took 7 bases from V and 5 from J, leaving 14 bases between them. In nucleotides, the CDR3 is TGTGCCAGCACCTTCGTCCCGTGGACTGAAGCTTTCTTT. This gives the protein CASTFVPWTEAFF.

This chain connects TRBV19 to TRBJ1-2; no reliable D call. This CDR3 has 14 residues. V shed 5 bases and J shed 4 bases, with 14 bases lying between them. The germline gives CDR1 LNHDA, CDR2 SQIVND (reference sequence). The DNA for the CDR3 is TGTGCCAGTAGTCTCCTGAGCGGCAGCTATGGCTACACCTTC. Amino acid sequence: CASSLLSGSYGYTF.

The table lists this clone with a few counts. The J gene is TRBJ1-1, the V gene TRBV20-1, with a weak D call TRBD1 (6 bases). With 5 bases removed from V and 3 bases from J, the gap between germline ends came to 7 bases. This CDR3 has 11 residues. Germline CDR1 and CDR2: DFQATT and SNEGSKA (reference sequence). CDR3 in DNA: TGCAGTGCTGAGGGGGACACTGAAGCTTTCTTT. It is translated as CSAEGDTEAFF.

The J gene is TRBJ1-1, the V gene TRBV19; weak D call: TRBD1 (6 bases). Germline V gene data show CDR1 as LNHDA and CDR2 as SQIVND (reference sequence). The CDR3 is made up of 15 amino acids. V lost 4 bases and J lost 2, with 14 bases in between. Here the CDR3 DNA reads TGTGCCAGTAGTAATCGGTTGGACAGAAACACTGAAGCTTTCTTT. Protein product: CASSNRLDRNTEAFF. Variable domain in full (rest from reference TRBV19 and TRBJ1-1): DGGITQSPKYLFRKEGQNVTLSCEQNLNHDAMYWYRQDPGQGLRLIYYSQIVNDFQKGDIAEGYSVSREKKESFPLTVTSAQKNPTAFYLCASSNRLDRNTEAFFGQGTRLTVV.

In DNA form, the CDR3 reads TGTGCCAGCATGGGGCCCACAGAAAGGTCCACTGAAGCTTTCTTT. Translation gives CASMGPTERSTEAFF. This chain connects TRBV2 to TRBJ1-1; D possibly corresponds to TRBD1 (5 bases). Germline values: CDR1 SNHLY, CDR2 FYNNEI. V was shortened by 7 bases and J by 4 bases, with 19 bases between the two germline ends. CDR3 length: 15 amino acids.

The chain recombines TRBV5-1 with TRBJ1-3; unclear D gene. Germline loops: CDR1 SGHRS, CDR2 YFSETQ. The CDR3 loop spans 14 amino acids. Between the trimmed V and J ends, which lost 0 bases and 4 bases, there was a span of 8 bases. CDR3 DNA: TGCGCCAGCAGCTTGGATTCAGGCGGAAACACCATATATTTT. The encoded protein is CASSLDSGGNTIYF.

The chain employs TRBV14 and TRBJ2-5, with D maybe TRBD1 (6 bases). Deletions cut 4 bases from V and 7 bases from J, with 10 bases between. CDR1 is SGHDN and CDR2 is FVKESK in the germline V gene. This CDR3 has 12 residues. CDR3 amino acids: CASSPGDGTQYF. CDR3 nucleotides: TGTGCCAGCAGCCCAGGGGATGGGACCCAGTACTTC.

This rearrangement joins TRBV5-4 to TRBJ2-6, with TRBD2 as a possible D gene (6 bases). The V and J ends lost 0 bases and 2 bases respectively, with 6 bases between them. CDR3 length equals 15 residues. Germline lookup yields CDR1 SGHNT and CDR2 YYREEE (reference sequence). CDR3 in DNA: TGTGCCAGCAGCTTGGCGGGGGCTGGGGCCAACGTCCTGACTTTC. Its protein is CASSLAGAGANVLTF.

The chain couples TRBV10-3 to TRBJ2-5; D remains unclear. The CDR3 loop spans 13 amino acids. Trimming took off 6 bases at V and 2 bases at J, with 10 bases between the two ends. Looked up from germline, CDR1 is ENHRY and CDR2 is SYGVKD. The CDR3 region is CAISPRLQETQYF. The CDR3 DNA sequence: TGTGCCATCAGCCCCAGGTTACAAGAGACCCAGTACTTC.

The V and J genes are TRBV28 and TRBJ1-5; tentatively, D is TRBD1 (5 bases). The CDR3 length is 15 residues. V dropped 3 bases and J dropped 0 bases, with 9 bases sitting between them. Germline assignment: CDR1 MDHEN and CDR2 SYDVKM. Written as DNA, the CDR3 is TGTGCCAGCAGTTTGACAGTTACTAGCAATCAGCCCCAGCATTTT. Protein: CASSLTVTSNQPQHF. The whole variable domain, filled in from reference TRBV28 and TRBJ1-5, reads DVKVTQSSRYLVKRTGEKVFLECVQDMDHENMFWYRQDPGLGLRLIYFSYDVKMKEKGDIPEGYSVSREKKERFSLILESASTNQTSMYLCASSLTVTSNQPQHFGDGTRLSIL.